These T cell receptor beta chains were read from a single sample in a study of T cells after yellow fever vaccination. Via MiXCR, TCRdb re-called the 5' RACE reads, giving one row per CDR3 protein. The repertoire includes under 600,000 distinct CDR3 sequences, about a fifth of them detected once, and roughly a sixth sits in the top ten. The material sequenced was PBMCs, taken 21 days after the first yellow fever vaccination. The origin of the receptors is a man between 18 and 35 years old who received the YFV17D yellow fever vaccine. Each CDR3 is given with its conserved first and last residue. D genes are given only for firm matches. The size of a clone is reported for some rows only, either as once, few or many, or as a class for expanded clones.

TRBV28,TRBJ2-7,-,-,TGTGCCAGCAGTTTAGGGACCATTTCCAACGAGCAGTACTTC,CASSLGTISNEQYF
TRBV7-2,TRBJ2-3,-,many,TGTGCCAGCAGCCGACAAAAGGGCAGGGGGGCTAGGGATACGCAGTATTTT,CASSRQKGRGARDTQYF
TRBV12-3/TRBV12-4,TRBJ1-3,-,few,TGTGCCAGCAGTTTACAGGCAGACTCTGGAAACACCATATATTTT,CASSLQADSGNTIYF
TRBV12-5,TRBJ2-7,-,-,TGTGCTAGTGGTTTGGTAGGTCGGTCCTACGAGCAGTACTTC,CASGLVGRSYEQYF
TRBV20-1,TRBJ1-6,TRBD1,-,TGCAGTGCTAGAGAAGACAGGGGCCGTTCACCCCTCCACTTT,CSAREDRGRSPLHF
TRBV12-3/TRBV12-4,TRBJ2-7,-,many,TGTGCCAGCAGACCCAGGGGAACCTACGAGCAGTACTTC,CASRPRGTYEQYF
TRBV11-2,TRBJ2-3,TRBD2,-,TGTGCCAGCAGCACCCAGCGGGGGGGCCCCACAGATACGCAGTATTTT,CASSTQRGGPTDTQYF
TRBV7-3,TRBJ2-1,-,many,TGTGCCAGCAGCGCCAGACTAGGCAATGAGCAGTTCTTC,CASSARLGNEQFF
TRBV12-3/TRBV12-4,TRBJ2-5,TRBD2,many,TGTGCCAGCGGGCGGCTAGCGGGGGCCCAAGAGACCCAGTACTTC,CASGRLAGAQETQYF
TRBV28,TRBJ2-2,TRBD2,few,TGTGCCAGCAGTTTATGGAGGTTTAGCGGGGGACGTGGCACCGGGGAGCTGTTTTTT,CASSLWRFSGGRGTGELFF
TRBV27,TRBJ2-2,-,-,TGTGCCAGTCACAGAAACACCGGGGAGCTGTTTTTT,CASHRNTGELFF
TRBV12-3/TRBV12-4,TRBJ1-2,-,-,TGTGCCAGCAGTTACGGGGGTTTAGGCTACACCTTC,CASSYGGLGYTF
TRBV4-3,TRBJ2-5,TRBD1,-,TGCGCCAGCAGCCAAGGAAGGGGGCGCGGGGAGACCCAGTACTTC,CASSQGRGRGETQYF
TRBV20-1,TRBJ1-5,-,few,TGCAGTGCTAGAGACCCCTCACTGGGCCCGGTGAGGACAAGCACGGGGCAGCCCCAGCATTTT,CSARDPSLGPVRTSTGQPQHF
TRBV10-3,TRBJ1-5,-,-,TGTGCCATCAGTGATGTCCTCGTTGTTAGGCTATTCAATAGCAATCAGCCCCAGCATTTT,CAISDVLVVRLFNSNQPQHF
TRBV18,TRBJ1-6,-,-,TGTGCCAGCTCACCCGACAGCCATTCACCCCTCCACTTT,CASSPDSHSPLHF
TRBV6-6,TRBJ1-1,-,few,TGTGCCAGCAGTTACTCGGACACTGAAGCTTTCTTT,CASSYSDTEAFF
TRBV4-3,TRBJ2-3,-,-,TGCGCCAGCAGCCAAGGACAGCCCCAGACGCAGTATTTT,CASSQGQPQTQYF
TRBV5-1,TRBJ2-5,-,few,TGCGCCAGCGGGATCAGGGGTGGGCAAGAGACCCAGTACTTC,CASGIRGGQETQYF
TRBV6-2/TRBV6-3,TRBJ1-2,-,few,TGTGCCAGCAGTTACGGGGTCCAACTCTATGGCTACACCTTC,CASSYGVQLYGYTF
TRBV18,TRBJ2-3,-,few,TGTGCCAGCTCACCAGCGGCAGGGTCTTCGGATACGCAGTATTTT,CASSPAAGSSDTQYF
TRBV29-1,TRBJ2-3,-,-,TGCAGCGTAGTTGCAATGGCAGATACGCAGTATTTT,CSVVAMADTQYF
TRBV10-2,TRBJ2-7,-,few,TGCGCCAGCAGTGAGGGCGGATACTACGAGCAGTACTTC,CASSEGGYYEQYF
TRBV11-2,TRBJ1-3,TRBD1,few,TGTGCCAGCAGCCCCACTCCGGGACAGGGCTACTCTGGAAACACCATATATTTT,CASSPTPGQGYSGNTIYF
TRBV11-2,TRBJ1-2,-,-,TGTGCCAGCAGCTTCAACGTCAGAAGCTATGGCTACACCTTC,CASSFNVRSYGYTF
TRBV7-2,TRBJ2-1,TRBD2,few,TGTGCCAGCACCGCGAGAGGCGGGGGGAAGAATGAGCAGTTCTTC,CASTARGGGKNEQFF
TRBV6-2/TRBV6-3,TRBJ2-5,-,few,TGTGCCAGCAGTTACTGGCGACTGGATGAGACCCAGTACTTC,CASSYWRLDETQYF
TRBV12-3/TRBV12-4,TRBJ2-4,TRBD2,many,TGTGCCAGCAGCGATACTAGCGGGGCCAAAAACATTCAGTACTTC,CASSDTSGAKNIQYF
TRBV6-1,TRBJ1-1,-,-,TGTGCCAGCAGCCCCCTGGCCGGGCGGGTGAACACTGAAGCTTTCTTT,CASSPLAGRVNTEAFF
TRBV20-1,TRBJ2-3,TRBD2,-,TGCAGTGCTAGGGTAGCGGGGGGGCCAGATACGCAGTATTTT,CSARVAGGPDTQYF
TRBV7-2,TRBJ2-5,-,few,TGTGCCAGCAGCGCGCCCGATTTCGGGCAAGAGACCCAGTACTTC,CASSAPDFGQETQYF
TRBV20-1,TRBJ1-4,TRBD1,-,TGCAGTGCTAGAGCGAGGATCAGGGGGCGAACTAATGAAAAACTGTTTTTT,CSARARIRGRTNEKLFF
TRBV9,TRBJ1-4,TRBD1,-,TGTGCCAGCAGCCCGGGACAGGGACGTGAAAAACTGTTTTTT,CASSPGQGREKLFF
TRBV3-1,TRBJ2-3,TRBD1,few,TGTGCCAGCAGTCAACAGGGGGCCACAGATACGCAGTATTTT,CASSQQGATDTQYF
TRBV4-3,TRBJ2-2,TRBD2,few,TGCGCCAGCAGCCAAGACAGCGGGGGTTGGCTAATCGGGGAGCTGTTTTTT,CASSQDSGGWLIGELFF
TRBV12-3/TRBV12-4,TRBJ2-3,TRBD1,-,TGTGCCAGCAGTTTAGTCGGACAGGGGGATTCAGATACGCAGTATTTT,CASSLVGQGDSDTQYF
TRBV12-3/TRBV12-4,TRBJ1-1,-,few,TGTGCCAGCAACACCGGCCTTGAGGGTACTGAAGCTTTCTTT,CASNTGLEGTEAFF
TRBV5-1,TRBJ2-1,-,-,TGCGCCAGCAGCTCGTCCGGGACACTAGTCTACAATGAGCAGTTCTTC,CASSSSGTLVYNEQFF
TRBV7-2,TRBJ2-5,TRBD2,-,TGTGCCAGCACCCCCCCCCGCGGGGGGAACCAAGAGACCCAGTACTTC,CASTPPRGGNQETQYF
TRBV29-1,TRBJ1-1,-,few,TGCAGCGCCTCGATGGGCCACAGGGTAGACACTGAAGCTTTCTTT,CSASMGHRVDTEAFF
TRBV7-9,TRBJ1-1,-,-,TGTGCCAGCGTAGTGAACACTGAAGCTTTCTTT,CASVVNTEAFF
TRBV7-2,TRBJ2-5,TRBD2,few,TGTGCCAGCAGCTTGGGACTAGCGGGGGGCAACCAAGAGACCCAGTACTTC,CASSLGLAGGNQETQYF
TRBV29-1,TRBJ1-2,-,-,TGCAGCGTTGTCTATGGCTACACCTTC,CSVVYGYTF
TRBV4-1,TRBJ1-1,-,few,TGCGCCAGCAGCCAAGGGTATCGTACTGAAGCTTTCTTT,CASSQGYRTEAFF
TRBV4-1,TRBJ2-3,-,few,TGCGCCAGCAGCCAAGATTGGGGAGTTGAACGCACAGATACGCAGTATTTT,CASSQDWGVERTDTQYF
TRBV11-2,TRBJ1-2,TRBD1,many,TGTGCCAGCAGCGGGACAGGAGGATATGGCTACACCTTC,CASSGTGGYGYTF
TRBV18,TRBJ2-5,-,-,TGTGCCAGCTCACCCATGGCAGGGCGGGTTCAAGAGACCCAGTACTTC,CASSPMAGRVQETQYF
TRBV4-1,TRBJ1-3,-,few,TGCGCCAGCAGCTCGGACACCAGCTCTGGAAACACCATATATTTT,CASSSDTSSGNTIYF
TRBV18,TRBJ1-5,-,-,TGTGCCAGCTCACCAAGGGTCGGTGCAGGGGATAGCAATCAGCCCCAGCATTTT,CASSPRVGAGDSNQPQHF
TRBV28,TRBJ2-5,TRBD1,few,TGTGCCAGCACCCTTGGGGACAGACAAGAGACCCAGTACTTC,CASTLGDRQETQYF
TRBV18,TRBJ2-2,TRBD1,-,TGTGCCAGCTCACCACGGCGACAGGGGAACACCGGGGAGCTGTTTTTT,CASSPRRQGNTGELFF
TRBV9,TRBJ1-2,-,-,TGTGCCAGCAGCGTACGAGAGAACTATGGCTACACCTTC,CASSVRENYGYTF
TRBV2,TRBJ2-1,TRBD2,few,TGTGCCAGCAGTGAGAGGCCCGGGACTAGTTTCTATGAGCAGTTCTTC,CASSERPGTSFYEQFF
TRBV5-1,TRBJ2-2,TRBD1,-,TGCGCCAGCAGCTCCACACAGGGGGGCAACACCGGGGAGCTGTTTTTT,CASSSTQGGNTGELFF
TRBV7-8,TRBJ2-7,-,many,TGTGCCAGCAGGGGATCCTACGAGCAGTACTTC,CASRGSYEQYF
TRBV7-3,TRBJ2-2,TRBD1,-,TGTGCCAGCAGCTGGACAGGGGGCACCGGGGAGCTGTTTTTT,CASSWTGGTGELFF
TRBV20-1,TRBJ2-3,TRBD1,-,TGCAGTGCGCCGAGACAGGGCCCGGTAGATACGCAGTATTTT,CSAPRQGPVDTQYF